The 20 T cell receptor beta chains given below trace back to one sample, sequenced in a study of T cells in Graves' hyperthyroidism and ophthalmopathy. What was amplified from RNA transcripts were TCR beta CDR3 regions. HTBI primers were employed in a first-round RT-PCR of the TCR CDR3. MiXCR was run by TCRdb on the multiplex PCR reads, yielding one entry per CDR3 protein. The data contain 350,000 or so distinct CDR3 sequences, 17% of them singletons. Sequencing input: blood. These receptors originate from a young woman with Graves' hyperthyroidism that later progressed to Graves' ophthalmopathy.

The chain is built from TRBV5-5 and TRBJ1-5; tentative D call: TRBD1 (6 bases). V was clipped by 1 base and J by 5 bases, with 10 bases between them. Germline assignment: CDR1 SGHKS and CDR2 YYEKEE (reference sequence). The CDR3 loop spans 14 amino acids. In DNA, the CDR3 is TGTGCCAGCAGCTTGACAGGGTCAGATCAGCCCCAGCATTTT. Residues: CASSLTGSDQPQHF.

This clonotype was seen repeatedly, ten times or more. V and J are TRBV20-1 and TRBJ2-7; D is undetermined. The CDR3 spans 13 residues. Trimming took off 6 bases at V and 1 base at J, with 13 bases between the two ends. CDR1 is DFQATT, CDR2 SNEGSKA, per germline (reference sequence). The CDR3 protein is CSAVPRQSYEQYF. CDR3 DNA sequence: TGCAGTGCCGTGCCCCGGCAGTCCTACGAGCAGTACTTC.

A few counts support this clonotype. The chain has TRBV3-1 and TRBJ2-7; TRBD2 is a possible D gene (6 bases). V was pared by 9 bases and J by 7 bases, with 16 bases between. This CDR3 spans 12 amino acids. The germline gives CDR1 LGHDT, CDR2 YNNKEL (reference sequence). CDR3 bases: TGTGCCAGTCACGGGGGTGGCTCAGAGCAGTACTTC. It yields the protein CASHGGGSEQYF.

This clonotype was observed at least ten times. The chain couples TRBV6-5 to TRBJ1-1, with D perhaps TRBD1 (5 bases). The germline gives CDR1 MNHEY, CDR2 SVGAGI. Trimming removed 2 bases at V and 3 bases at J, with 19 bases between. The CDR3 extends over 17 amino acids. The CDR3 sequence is CASSYEALGGLDTEAFF. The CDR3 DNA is TGTGCCAGCAGTTACGAGGCTTTGGGGGGTTTAGACACTGAAGCTTTCTTT.

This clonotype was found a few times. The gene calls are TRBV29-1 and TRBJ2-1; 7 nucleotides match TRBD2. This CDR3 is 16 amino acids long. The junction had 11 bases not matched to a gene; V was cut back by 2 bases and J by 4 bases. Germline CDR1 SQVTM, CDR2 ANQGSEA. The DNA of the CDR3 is TGCAGCGTTGAATGGGCTAGCGGATTAGCTTACAATGAGCAGTTCTTC. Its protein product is CSVEWASGLAYNEQFF.

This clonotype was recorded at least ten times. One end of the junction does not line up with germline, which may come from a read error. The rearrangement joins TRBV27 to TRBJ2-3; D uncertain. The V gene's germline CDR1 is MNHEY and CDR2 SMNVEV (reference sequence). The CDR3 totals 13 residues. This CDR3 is CASSRRRADTQYF. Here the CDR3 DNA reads TGCGCCAGCAGTCGAAGAAGGGCAGATACGCAGTATTTT.

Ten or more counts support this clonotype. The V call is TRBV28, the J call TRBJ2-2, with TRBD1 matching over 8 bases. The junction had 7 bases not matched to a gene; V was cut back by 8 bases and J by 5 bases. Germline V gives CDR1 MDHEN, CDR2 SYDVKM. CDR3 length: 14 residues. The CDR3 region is CASAGTGSTGELFF. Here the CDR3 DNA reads TGTGCCAGCGCCGGGACAGGTTCAACCGGGGAGCTGTTTTTT.

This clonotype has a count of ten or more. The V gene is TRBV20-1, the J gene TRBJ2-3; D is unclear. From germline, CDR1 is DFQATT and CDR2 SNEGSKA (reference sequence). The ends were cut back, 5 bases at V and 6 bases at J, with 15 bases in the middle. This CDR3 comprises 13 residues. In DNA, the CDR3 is TGCAGTGCTTCAAAACCGTATCCCGATACGCAGTATTTT. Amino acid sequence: CSASKPYPDTQYF.

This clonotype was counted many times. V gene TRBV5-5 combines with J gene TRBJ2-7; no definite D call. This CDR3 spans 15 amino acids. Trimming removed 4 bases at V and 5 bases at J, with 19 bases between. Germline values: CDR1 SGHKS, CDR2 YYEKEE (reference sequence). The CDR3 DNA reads TGTGCCAGCAGCCCCTTCGCGCAGAATGTCGACGAGCAGTACTTC. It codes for CASSPFAQNVDEQYF.

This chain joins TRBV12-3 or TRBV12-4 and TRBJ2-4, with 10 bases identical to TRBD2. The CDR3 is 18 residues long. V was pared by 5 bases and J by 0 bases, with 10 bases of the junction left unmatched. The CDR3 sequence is CASSTLLGTSEAKNIQYF. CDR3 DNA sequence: TGTGCCAGCAGTACGCTACTGGGGACTAGCGAAGCCAAAAACATTCAGTACTTC.

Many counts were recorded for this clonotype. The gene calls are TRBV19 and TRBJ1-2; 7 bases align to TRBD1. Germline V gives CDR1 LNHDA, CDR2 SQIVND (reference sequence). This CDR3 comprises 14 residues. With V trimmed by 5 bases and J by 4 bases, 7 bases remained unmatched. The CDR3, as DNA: TGTGCCAGTAGTGCCCTGACAGGGATCTATGGCTACACCTTC. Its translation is CASSALTGIYGYTF. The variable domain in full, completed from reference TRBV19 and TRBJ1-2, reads DGGITQSPKYLFRKEGQNVTLSCEQNLNHDAMYWYRQDPGQGLRLIYYSQIVNDFQKGDIAEGYSVSREKKESFPLTVTSAQKNPTAFYLCASSALTGIYGYTFGSGTRLTVV.

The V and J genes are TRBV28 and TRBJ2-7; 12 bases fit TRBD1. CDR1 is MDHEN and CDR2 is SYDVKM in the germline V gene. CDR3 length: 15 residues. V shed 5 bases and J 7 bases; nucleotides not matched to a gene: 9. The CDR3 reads CASSPEGTGGWEQYF. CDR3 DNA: TGTGCCAGCAGTCCCGAAGGGACAGGGGGCTGGGAGCAGTACTTC.

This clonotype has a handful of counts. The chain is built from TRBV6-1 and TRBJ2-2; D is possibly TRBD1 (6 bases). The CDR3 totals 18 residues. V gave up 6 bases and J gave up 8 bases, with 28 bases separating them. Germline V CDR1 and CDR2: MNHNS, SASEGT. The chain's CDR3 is CASSRYLHRVGIKGELFF. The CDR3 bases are TGTGCCAGCAGCCGCTATTTACACAGGGTTGGGATCAAAGGGGAGCTGTTTTTT.

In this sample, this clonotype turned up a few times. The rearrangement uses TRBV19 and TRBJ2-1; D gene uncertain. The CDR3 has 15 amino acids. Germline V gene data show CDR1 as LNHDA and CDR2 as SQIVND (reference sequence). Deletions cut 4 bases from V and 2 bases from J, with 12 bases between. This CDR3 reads CASSTPKLTYNEQFF. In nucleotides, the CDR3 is TGTGCCAGTAGTACCCCCAAACTTACCTACAATGAGCAGTTCTTC.

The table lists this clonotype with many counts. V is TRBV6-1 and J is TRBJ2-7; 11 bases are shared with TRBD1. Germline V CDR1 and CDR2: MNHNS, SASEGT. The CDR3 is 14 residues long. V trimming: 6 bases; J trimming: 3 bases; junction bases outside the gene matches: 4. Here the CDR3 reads CASSRTGGFYEQYF. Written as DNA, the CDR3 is TGTGCCAGCAGCCGGACAGGGGGCTTCTACGAGCAGTACTTC.

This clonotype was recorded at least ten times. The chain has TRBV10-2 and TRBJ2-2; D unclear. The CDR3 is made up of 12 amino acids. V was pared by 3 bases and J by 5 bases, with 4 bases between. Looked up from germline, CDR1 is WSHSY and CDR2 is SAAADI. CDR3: CASSELTGELFF. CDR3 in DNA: TGCGCCAGCAGTGAACTTACCGGGGAGCTGTTTTTT.

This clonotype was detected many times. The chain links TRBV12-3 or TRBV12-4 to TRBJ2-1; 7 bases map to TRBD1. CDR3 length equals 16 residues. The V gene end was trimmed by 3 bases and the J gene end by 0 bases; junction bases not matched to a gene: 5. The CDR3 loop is CASSLGQSLSYNEQFF. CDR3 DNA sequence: TGTGCCAGCAGTTTGGGACAGTCCCTCTCCTACAATGAGCAGTTCTTC.

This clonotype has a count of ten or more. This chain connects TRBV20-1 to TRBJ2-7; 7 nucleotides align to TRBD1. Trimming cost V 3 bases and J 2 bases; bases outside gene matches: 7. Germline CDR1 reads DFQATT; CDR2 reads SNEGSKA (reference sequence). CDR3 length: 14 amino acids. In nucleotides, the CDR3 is TGCAGTGCTAGTTTGACAGGGATCACCTACGAGCAGTACTTC. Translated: CSASLTGITYEQYF.

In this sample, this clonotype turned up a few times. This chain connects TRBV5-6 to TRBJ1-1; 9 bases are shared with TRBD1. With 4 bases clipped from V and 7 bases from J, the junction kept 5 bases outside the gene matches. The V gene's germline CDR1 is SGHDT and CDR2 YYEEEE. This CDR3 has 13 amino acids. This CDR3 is CASSPDRGDEAFF. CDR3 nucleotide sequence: TGTGCCAGCAGCCCCGACAGGGGGGATGAAGCTTTCTTT.

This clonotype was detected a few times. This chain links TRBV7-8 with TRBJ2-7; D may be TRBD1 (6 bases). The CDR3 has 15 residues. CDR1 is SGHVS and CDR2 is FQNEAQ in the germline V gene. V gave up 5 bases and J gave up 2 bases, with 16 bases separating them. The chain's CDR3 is CASSQLTGSAYEQYF. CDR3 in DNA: TGTGCCAGCAGCCAACTAACAGGGTCCGCCTACGAGCAGTACTTC.